Below are 9 T cell receptor beta chains sequenced from a single sample in a study of T-cell reconstitution after alpha-beta-depleted transplantation in children. TCRbeta library construction was performed incorporating unique molecular identifiers. TCRdb re-called the PCR reads with MiXCR, one entry per CDR3 protein. The sample lists some 280,000 distinct CDR3 sequences; about a tenth were seen once. The starting material was PBMCs from the stem cell graft donor, obtained from the stem cell graft. Receptors originate from a human donor who donated a stem cell graft to a child with SCID.

V is TRBV12-3 or TRBV12-4 and J is TRBJ1-4; tentatively, D is TRBD1 (5 bases). Trimming shortened V by 1 base and J by 17 bases, and 17 bases separated the two germline ends. CDR3 length equals 13 residues. For the CDR3, the DNA is TGTGCCAGCAGTTTAGGCGACAGCCTTAACACTTTTTTT. Amino acids: CASSLGDSLNTFF.

V and J are TRBV29-1 and TRBJ2-5, with D tentatively TRBD2 (6 bases). The CDR3 extends over 14 amino acids. Germline assignment: CDR1 SQVTM and CDR2 ANQGSEA. V lost 7 bases and J 1 base, leaving 16 bases between the germline ends. CDR3 residues: CSAKLALAQETQYF. In DNA, the CDR3 is TGCAGCGCCAAGCTAGCGTTGGCCCAAGAGACCCAGTACTTC.

In its sample, this clonotype was seen a few times. The chain couples TRBV20-1 to TRBJ2-1; TRBD2 matches at 10 bases. The V gene end was trimmed by 0 bases and the J gene end by 4 bases; junction bases not matched to a gene: 9. Germline CDR1 is DFQATT and CDR2 is SNEGSKA (reference sequence). This CDR3 region has 17 residues. CDR3 protein: CSARDRATSGAYNEQFF. The CDR3 DNA sequence: TGCAGTGCTAGAGATAGAGCAACTAGCGGGGCGTACAATGAGCAGTTCTTC.

This clonotype was detected ten times or more. The chain is built from TRBV5-1 and TRBJ1-6, with D tentatively TRBD1 (6 bases). The length of the CDR3 is 15 residues. The germline gives CDR1 SGHRS, CDR2 YFSETQ. V gave up 0 bases and J gave up 8 bases, with 12 bases separating them. The CDR3 bases are TGCGCCAGCAGCTTGGGGGACAAAGGTGATTCACCCCTCCACTTT. The encoded protein is CASSLGDKGDSPLHF.

The chain carries TRBV7-3 and TRBJ2-3; D is unresolved. Between the trimmed V and J ends, which lost 5 bases and 8 bases, there was a span of 14 bases. Germline V gene data show CDR1 as SGHTA and CDR2 as FQGTGA. This CDR3 comprises 13 residues. The chain's CDR3 is CASSLGLVATQYF. DNA of the CDR3: TGTGCCAGCAGCCTGGGTCTCGTCGCTACGCAGTATTTT.

The table lists this clonotype with a few counts. The chain recombines TRBV12-3 or TRBV12-4 with TRBJ1-5; 9 bases line up with TRBD1. The ends lost 6 bases at V and 4 bases at J; junction bases unmatched: 10. The CDR3 is 16 residues long. CDR3 sequence reads: CASRISTGGGNQPQHF. DNA of the CDR3: TGTGCCAGCAGAATCTCGACAGGGGGTGGGAATCAGCCCCAGCATTTT.

The chain employs TRBV5-1 and TRBJ2-2; 7 bases align to TRBD2. Germline V gene lookup returns CDR1 SGHRS and CDR2 YFSETQ. The CDR3 loop spans 15 amino acids. J lost 4 bases, V lost 4 bases, and 7 bases had no gene match. Here the CDR3 DNA reads TGCGCCAGCAGCCATAGCGGGCAAAGCACCGGGGAGCTGTTTTTT. Its translation: CASSHSGQSTGELFF.

Only a few counts were recorded for this clonotype. The rearrangement joins TRBV6-5 to TRBJ2-1, with TRBD2 as a possible D gene (6 bases). Between the trimmed V and J ends, which lost 2 bases and 7 bases, there was a span of 15 bases. Per germline, CDR1 MNHEY and CDR2 SVGAGI. CDR3 length: 15 residues. Written as DNA, the CDR3 is TGTGCCAGCAGTTACGGTAGGGGAGGTTTAAATGAGCAGTTCTTC. It codes for CASSYGRGGLNEQFF.

The rearrangement uses TRBV19 and TRBJ1-1, with 10 positions matching TRBD1. The V gene's germline CDR1 is LNHDA and CDR2 SQIVND (reference sequence). V lost 4 bases and J lost 3; bases outside the gene matches: 8. The CDR3 spans 16 residues. The CDR3 loop is CASSTRQGAGDTEAFF. In DNA, the CDR3 is TGTGCCAGTAGTACCCGACAGGGGGCAGGGGACACTGAAGCTTTCTTT.